The sequence of this T cell receptor (beta chain) was determined in a study of blood T cell repertoires in COVID-19. The wider study: Nucleic acid was either cDNA or gDNA, and it came from T cells, B-cell-depleted T cells, or PBMCs.

Sequencing was performed with immunoSEQ multiplex PCR; in TCRdb, only in-frame clones are kept and a portion is missing. The table records around 170,000 clones, 80% of them present only once. This clone has just a few counts. This clonotype was sampled from a man in his 70s with active or convalescent COVID-19. Material for sequencing was peripheral blood.

CDR3 loop: CASSLLDSYQPQHF. The CDR3 nucleotides are TGTGCCAGCAGCCTCCTAGACAGTTATCAGCCCCAGCATTTT. The J gene is TRBJ1-5, the V gene TRBV7-8; possibly TRBD1 for D (5 bases). CDR1 is SGHVS and CDR2 is FQNEAQ in the germline V gene. The CDR3 length is 14 residues. V lost 5 bases, J lost 5 bases, and 13 bases lay in between.